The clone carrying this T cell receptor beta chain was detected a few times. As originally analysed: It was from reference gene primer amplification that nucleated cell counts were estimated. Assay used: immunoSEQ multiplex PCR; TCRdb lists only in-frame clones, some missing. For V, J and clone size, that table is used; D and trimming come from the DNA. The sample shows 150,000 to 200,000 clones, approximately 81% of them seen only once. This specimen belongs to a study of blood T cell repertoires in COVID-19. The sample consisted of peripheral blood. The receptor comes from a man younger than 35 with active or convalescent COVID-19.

The CDR3 sequence: CASSMEGFGEKAFF. The CDR3 region has the DNA TGTGCCAGTAGTATGGAAGGGTTTGGGGAGAAAGCTTTCTTT. This chain uses TRBV19 with TRBJ1-1, with D uncertain. Trimming pared 3 bases from V and 9 bases from J, leaving 17 bases between. CDR1 is LNHDA, CDR2 SQIVND, per germline (reference sequence). The CDR3 covers 14 residues.